The subject of this entry is one TCR beta chain. Its antigen is not known. The sample is drawn from a study of T-cell reconstitution after alpha-beta-depleted transplantation in children. Unique molecular identifiers featured in how the TCRbeta library was prepared. TCRdb recomputed calls from the PCR reads with MiXCR, one row per CDR3 protein. The sample holds about 490,000 distinct CDR3 sequences, roughly 10% seen once. Broader study findings: At one year after transplant, newly produced T cells mostly accounted for T-cell counts and diversity. Several hundred expanded graft clones reportedly were the source of alpha-beta T cells about two months after transplant. Some patients owed their high day-60 TCRbeta diversity to surviving recipient T cells and thymic progenitors.

Sequencing used PBMCs, obtained before TCRalphabeta/CD19-depleted stem cell transplant. The receptor comes from a child aged 2-15 years with inherited bone marrow failure, due to receive a stem cell transplant.

Here the CDR3 DNA reads TGTGCCAGCAGTTTGGCCTCCTCGGACAGGGGAGAGACCCAGTACTTC. This encodes CASSLASSDRGETQYF. The chain joins TRBV27 to TRBJ2-5; 9 bases match TRBD1. Germline V gives CDR1 MNHEY, CDR2 SMNVEV (reference sequence). The J segment lost 4 bases and the V segment lost 3 bases, leaving 9 bases of the junction unmatched. This CDR3 has 16 residues.